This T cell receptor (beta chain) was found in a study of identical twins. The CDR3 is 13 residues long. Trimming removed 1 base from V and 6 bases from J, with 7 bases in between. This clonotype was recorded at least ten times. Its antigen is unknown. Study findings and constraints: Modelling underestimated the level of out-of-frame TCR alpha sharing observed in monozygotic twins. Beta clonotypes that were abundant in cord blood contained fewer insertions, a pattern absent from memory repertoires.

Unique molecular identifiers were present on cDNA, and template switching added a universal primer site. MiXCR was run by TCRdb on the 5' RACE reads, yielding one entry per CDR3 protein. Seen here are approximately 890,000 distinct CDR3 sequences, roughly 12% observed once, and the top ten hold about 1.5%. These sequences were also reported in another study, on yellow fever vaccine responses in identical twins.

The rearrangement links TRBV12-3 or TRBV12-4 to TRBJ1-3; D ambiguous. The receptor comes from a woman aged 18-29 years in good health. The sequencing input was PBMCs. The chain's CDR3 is CASSLGPQNTIYF. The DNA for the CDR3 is TGTGCCAGCAGTTTAGGACCTCAAAACACCATATATTTT.